This TCR beta chain is from a study of regulatory T cells in long-lasting Graves disease (dated by TCRdb to the early 2020s). The study in broad terms: Patients with newly diagnosed Graves' disease had been on antithyroid drugs for under 3 months. Persistent Graves' disease patients were compared with newly diagnosed Graves' disease patients by peripheral blood TCR sequencing and RNA sequencing. The study was conducted in China and was registered as a clinical trial. TCR sequencing covered about 13 persistent and roughly 20 newly diagnosed Graves' disease patients, some 35 samples in total.

The label giving this sample's time point can be read as: newly diagnosed GD, antithyroid drugs for less than 3 months. For both TCR sequencing and RNA sequencing, RNA was extracted from PBMCs in TRIzol. The diagnosis of Graves' disease followed American Thyroid Association guidelines. Patients for the study were recruited at an endocrinology department in Xi'an, China. From each patient, around 9.3 milliliters of peripheral blood was collected into an EDTA anticoagulant tube. Ficoll Paque Plus density gradient separation was used to isolate PBMCs, and no further T cell sorting was performed. An Agilent 2100 Bioanalyzer and agarose gel were used to check RNA quality, while a NanoDrop 2000 measured RNA concentration. Concerning this clonotype: The antigen it recognizes is unknown. No base-level quality is on record; no much larger clone is a single base apart.

Summary of the overall study and its limitations: Peripheral blood alone was examined, since thyroid tissue, which constituted the primary lesion, could not be accessed. The small sample size was acknowledged by the authors as a limitation that may reduce accuracy. TRBV28, TRBJ1-2 and TRBJ2-5 were preferentially used in persistent disease, while TRBV20-1 and TRBJ2-1 were favored in newly diagnosed disease. Persistent Graves' disease patients showed lower TCR Shannon entropy and fewer highly expanded clones than newly diagnosed patients, suggesting clonal expansion. Only the TCR beta chain was sequenced and analyzed. More public clonotypes were shared among persistent patients (approximately 3,000) than among newly diagnosed patients (966).

The library was made by multiplex PCR. Sequenced using an Illumina HiSeq 4000. CDR3 regions were amplified by Arm-PCR with iRepertoire HTBI primers to construct TCR beta libraries. Before sequencing, the PCR products went through gel purification. The paper's data handling went like this. Gene usage analysis of CDR3 amino acid clonotypes used the approximately 62 TRBV and around 13 TRBJ segments found across samples. COPE and FqMerger were used to merge the filtered high-quality paired reads into contigs. BLAST was used to align contigs to IMGT TRBV, TRBD and TRBJ reference genes, and CDR3 was defined according to IMGT. Highly expanded clones were defined as clonotypes with a frequency above 0.1%. Shannon entropy served as the measure of repertoire diversity, while the Gini coefficient captured V-J evenness. A clonotype was considered public if more than one individual shared it. TCRdb trimmed the raw reads at Q25, called clones with MiXCR and kept productive beta chains. Merged by CDR3 protein, the rows form single entries marked with the most common genes and DNA. TCRdb's processing, not the authors', yielded these V and J calls. Across this sample there are under 500,000 distinct CDR3 sequences, with roughly 17% seen only once. The ten largest make up roughly a tenth of the sample.

Spanning cysteine to phenylalanine, the CDR3 consists of 15 amino acids. Of all the DNA, just the CDR3 is kept, 45 bases in frame from base 1. The CDR1 and CDR2 encoded by the germline V gene (reference sequence) are LNHDA and SQIVND. V loses 4 bases at its end and J loses 11 bases; junction bases beyond the gene matches: 13. Separately, the same data were catalogued under a study of T cells in Graves' hyperthyroidism and ophthalmopathy. From that second study: Graves' hyperthyroidism was defined as stable when no progression to ophthalmopathy occurred over 18 months of follow-up. Hyperthyroidism patients were newly diagnosed, had a disease duration of under 2 months, and were aged 18 to 65 years. Exclusion was applied to patients with uncontrolled infections, other autoimmune diseases, pregnancy or lactation. Diagnoses were based on clinical symptoms, serum thyroxine and TRAb, thyroid ultrasound and orbital computed tomography. The first round of RT-PCR for the TCR CDR3 was performed with the HTBI primer set and the Qiagen OneStep RT-PCR kit. Most expanded thyroid clonotypes (frequency above 0.001) were also found in blood, which suggests that blood repertoires may mirror thyroid immune responses. A model built on a 13 V-J signature distinguished ophthalmopathy from stable hyperthyroidism, reaching 85% to 90% sensitivity and 81% to 83% specificity in cross-validation and 80%/75% in testing. In validation, progression to ophthalmopathy was predicted by the model with nearly 71% sensitivity and roughly 72% specificity, a median of 6.5 months before onset. To identify TCR V-J signatures that set the groups apart, the researchers used a discovery cohort of about a hundred patients, made up of 40 to 45 with Graves' ophthalmopathy and 57 with stable Graves' hyperthyroidism. An independent validation cohort of under 20 hyperthyroidism patients and 17 patients who later progressed to ophthalmopathy tested prospective prediction of ophthalmopathy. The 100 or so discovery patients were randomly split 7:3 into training and test sets. In addition, the study compared T-cell repertoires in thyroid tissue and in blood from over 5 Graves' hyperthyroidism patients. After blood sampling, hyperthyroidism patients were treated with methimazole at a starting dose of 30 mg daily, and ophthalmopathy patients were treated with high-dose intravenous methylprednisolone. A second multiplex PCR round built the libraries, followed by size selection and purification. Sequencing of the libraries was done on an Illumina HiSeq2000 using paired-end 100 bp reads. SOAPnuke was used to process the raw data, with reads discarded if the reads contained adapters or uncalled bases, had a mean Phred below 15, or lacked an exact constant-primer or identifier match. High-quality paired reads were merged with COPE v1.2.5, and unique nucleotide sequences were defined as clonotypes. Clonotypes were aligned to IMGT TRBV, TRBD and TRBJ reference segments using MiTCR v1.1. The analysis included only V-J combinations with a frequency above 0.0001, which together covered 99% to 99.2% of the repertoires. A TCS score was defined as the ratio between F50 (clonal expansion) and ExV (chaos), using BLOSUM62-based TCRdist between CDR3 peptides within each V-J. Welch's t-statistics and random forest reduced around 520 V-J features to about 13, which were used in a naive Bayes classifier (R e1071). No statistical method was used to set the sample size in advance, and investigators knew the group allocation. The paper describes TCR Vbeta CDR3 sequencing of 120 to 150 peripheral blood samples, made up of 43 ophthalmopathy patients, some 80 hyperthyroidism patients and 17 progressor patients.

The clonotype originates from a woman between 25 and 40 years old with Graves disease. Donor details come from another sample of the same person, matched by shared clones. The chain couples TRBV19 to TRBJ1-5; 8 bases in the middle match TRBD1. This specimen consisted of peripheral blood mononuclear cells (PBMCs), obtained at new diagnosis, from a patient treated with antithyroid drugs. The DNA is as follows: TGTGCCAGTAGTACTGACAGGGGACCCGCCCAGGCCCAGCATTTT. Translated, it gives CASSTDRGPAQAQHF.